The 25 T cell receptor beta chains in this list originate from one sample, sequenced in a study of blood T cell repertoires in COVID-19. Method: immunoSEQ multiplex PCR; TCRdb's copy keeps in-frame clones and lacks some. The sample records some 200,000 clones, roughly 80% being singletons. The specimen was peripheral blood. The receptors were gathered from a woman of 80 years or more with acute or convalescent COVID-19.

The V call is TRBV13, the J call TRBJ1-5; the D gene is possibly TRBD1 (5 bases). Trimming left V 2 bases short and J 1 base short, with 6 bases between. Germline V lookup: CDR1 PRHDT, CDR2 FYEKMQ (reference sequence). CDR3 size: 14 residues. DNA for the CDR3: TGTGCCAGCAGCTTAAGGGGAAGCAATCAGCCCCAGCATTTT. It encodes CASSLRGSNQPQHF.

V usage is TRBV6-5 and J usage is TRBJ1-4; D not certain. V lost 4 bases to trimming and J lost 4 bases, with 7 bases between them. The CDR3 loop spans 13 amino acids. Germline CDR1 and CDR2: MNHEY and SVGAGI. The CDR3 spells CASSFAGNEKLFF. For the CDR3, the DNA is TGTGCCAGCAGTTTCGCCGGTAATGAAAAACTGTTTTTT.

The chain is built from TRBV7-3 and TRBJ2-2, with 7 bases aligning to TRBD1. CDR1 is SGHTA, CDR2 FQGTGA, per germline. V lost 1 base, J lost 1 base, and 6 bases stayed unmatched. This CDR3 spans 17 amino acids. The CDR3 nucleotides are TGTGCCAGCAGCTTAAATTGGGACAGAAAGAACACCGGGGAGCTGTTTTTT. This codes for CASSLNWDRKNTGELFF.

Worth noting for this clone: One end of the junction varies from germline; a read error may be responsible. The rearrangement uses TRBV3-1 (or the pseudogene TRBV3-2) and TRBJ2-5, with a tentative D call TRBD2 (5 bases). Per the germline V gene, CDR1 is LGHDT and CDR2 is YNNKEL (reference sequence). CDR3 length equals 13 residues. The CDR3 coding sequence is TGTGCCAGCAGACAAGGACTGCAACAGACCCAGTACTTC. This encodes CASRQGLQQTQYF.

The chain combines TRBV5-8 with TRBJ1-1; TRBD1 matches 8 bases. Germline trimming cut 2 bases from V and 1 base from J; bases unmatched to any gene: 4. CDR3 length: 15 amino acids. Germline V lookup: CDR1 SGHTS, CDR2 YDEGEE. The CDR3 sequence is CASSFTDRGNTEAFF. DNA of the CDR3: TGTGCCAGCAGCTTCACCGACAGGGGGAACACTGAAGCTTTCTTT. Complete variable domain (other parts from reference TRBV5-8 and TRBJ1-1): EAGVTQSPTHLIKTRGQQATLRCSPISGHTSVYWYQQALGLGLQFLLWYDEGEERNRGNFPPRFSGRQFPNYSSELNVNALELEDSALYLCASSFTDRGNTEAFFGQGTRLTVV.

This clone was recorded once. The chain combines TRBV9 with TRBJ1-2; TRBD1 might be the D (5 bases). Trimming removed 3 bases at V and 3 bases at J, with 15 bases between. This CDR3 region has 15 residues. Looked up from germline, CDR1 is SGDLS and CDR2 is YYNGEE. The CDR3, as DNA: TGTGCCAGCAGCGCTGGTCGTGGGGGGTACTATGGCTACACCTTC. Encoded protein: CASSAGRGGYYGYTF.

With regard to this clone: This same CDR3 is encoded by further DNA sequences in the sample. This rearrangement joins TRBV3-1 (or the pseudogene TRBV3-2) to TRBJ2-1; TRBD2 matches 7 bases. Germline lookup yields CDR1 LGHDT and CDR2 YNNKEL (reference sequence). With V trimmed by 3 bases and J by 1 base, 6 bases remained unmatched. The CDR3 runs 16 residues. CDR3 in amino acids: CASSHPLAVSYNEQFF. The CDR3 bases are TGTGCCAGCAGCCATCCCCTAGCGGTTTCCTACAATGAGCAGTTCTTC.

V and J are TRBV19 and TRBJ1-5; weak D call: TRBD1 (6 bases). The CDR3 loop spans 15 amino acids. V dropped 3 bases and J dropped 0 bases, with 9 bases sitting between them. Per the germline V gene, CDR1 is LNHDA and CDR2 is SQIVND (reference sequence). The CDR3 DNA reads as TGTGCCAGTAGTATTACAGGGTATAGCAATCAGCCCCAGCATTTT. Amino acids: CASSITGYSNQPQHF.

The chain uses TRBV21-1 and TRBJ1-5. TRBV21-1 is assigned pseudogene status. The CDR3 is 15 amino acids. CDR3 protein: CASSKVTYSNQPQHF. The CDR3 DNA sequence: TGTGCCAGCAGCAAAGTCACCTATAGCAATCAGCCCCAGCATTTT.

This chain joins TRBV6-5 and TRBJ2-1, with TRBD2 matching 8 bases. The CDR3 extends over 13 amino acids. CDR1 is MNHEY, CDR2 SVGAGI, per germline. After removal of 11 bases from V and 9 bases from J, the junction contained 12 bases not matched to a gene. CDR3 region: CAGTRGPEGEQFF. CDR3 bases: TGTGCCGGGACTAGAGGTCCGGAGGGTGAGCAGTTCTTC.

The V call is TRBV2, the J call TRBJ1-2; 8 bases match TRBD1. The length of the CDR3 is 14 residues. The trim removed 7 bases at V and 3 bases at J, leaving 7 bases unmatched. CDR1 and CDR2 (germline): SNHLY, FYNNEI. The DNA of the CDR3 is TGTGCCAGCATCCCCGGACAGGGCGACTATGGCTACACCTTC. Translating gives CASIPGQGDYGYTF.

The CDR3 protein is CASSHSSGRAGSYEQYF. CDR3 nucleotides: TGTGCCAGCAGCCACTCTAGCGGGAGGGCTGGCTCCTACGAGCAGTACTTC. This sequence joins TRBV16 and TRBJ2-7, with TRBD2 matching 12 bases. Unmatched junction bases numbered 6, after V lost 3 bases and J lost 0 bases. This CDR3 has 17 residues. The germline gives CDR1 KGHSY, CDR2 FQNENV.

V gene TRBV19 combines with J gene TRBJ2-3, with 8 bases lining up with TRBD2. Germline V lookup: CDR1 LNHDA, CDR2 SQIVND (reference sequence). CDR3 length equals 15 residues. V was clipped by 10 bases and J by 0 bases; unmatched bases: 9. As DNA, the CDR3 is TGTGCCACTAGGAAGACTAGCGAGAGCACAGATACGCAGTATTTT. Translation gives CATRKTSESTDTQYF.

In DNA, the CDR3 is TGTGCCAGCAGCTCCATAGTAGCCCCGCAGGGAATGGGAGGCTACACCTTC. This encodes CASSSIVAPQGMGGYTF. The chain combines TRBV7-2 with TRBJ1-2, with D perhaps matching TRBD1 (5 bases). V was trimmed by 4 bases and J by 8 bases, leaving 26 bases between them. CDR1 and CDR2 (germline): SGHTA, FQGNSA. The CDR3 has 17 residues.

The chain has TRBV6-1 and TRBJ1-5; possible D gene TRBD1, 6 bases. Trimming pared 3 bases from V and 2 bases from J, leaving 8 bases between. CDR1 and CDR2 (germline): MNHNS, SASEGT. This CDR3 is 14 amino acids long. CDR3 coding DNA: TGTGCCAGCAGTGAGGGGGCCGGCAATCAGCCCCAGCATTTT. It is translated as CASSEGAGNQPQHF.

This clone was seen more than once but under ten times. The chain uses TRBV19 and TRBJ1-5; 7 bases map to TRBD1. The CDR3 is 16 residues long. With 6 bases clipped from V and 4 bases from J, the junction kept 12 bases outside the gene matches. Germline CDR1 reads LNHDA; CDR2 reads SQIVND (reference sequence). The CDR3 spells CASSTRRQGKNQPQHF. The CDR3 nucleotides read TGTGCCAGTAGCACCCGCCGACAGGGAAAAAATCAGCCCCAGCATTTT.

The chain carries TRBV30 and TRBJ1-3, with D maybe TRBD1 (5 bases). The CDR3 contains 11 residues. V was pared by 2 bases and J by 11 bases, with 10 bases between. CDR1 GTSNPN and CDR2 SVGIG come from the germline V gene (reference sequence). The CDR3 region is CAWSRGGSIYF. The CDR3 coding sequence is TGTGCCTGGAGTCGGGGGGGTTCCATATATTTT.

This chain uses TRBV5-1 with TRBJ1-4; a possible D gene is TRBD1 (5 bases). Looked up from germline, CDR1 is SGHRS and CDR2 is YFSETQ. Deletions cut 4 bases from V and 0 bases from J, with 13 bases between. The CDR3 has 16 amino acids. CDR3 in amino acids: CASSPEGQATNEKLFF. Here the CDR3 DNA reads TGCGCCAGCAGCCCGGAGGGGCAGGCAACTAATGAAAAACTGTTTTTT.

This CDR3 is CASSLGQGVGEQYF. The CDR3 nucleotides are TGTGCCAGCAGCTTGGGACAGGGGGTCGGCGAGCAGTACTTC. V is TRBV13 and J is TRBJ2-7, with 11 nucleotides matching TRBD1. J was trimmed by 6 bases and V by 3 bases; bases with no gene match: 4. This CDR3 is 14 amino acids long. Germline V gives CDR1 PRHDT, CDR2 FYEKMQ (reference sequence). The full variable domain, with the rest looked up from reference TRBV13 and TRBJ2-7, is AAGVIQSPRHLIKEKRETATLKCYPIPRHDTVYWYQQGPGQDPQFLISFYEKMQSDKGSIPDRFSAQQFSDYHSELNMSSLELGDSALYFCASSLGQGVGEQYFGPGTRLTVT.

The chain employs TRBV30 and TRBJ1-5; TRBD1 matches 9 bases. There are 13 residues in the CDR3. The V gene's germline CDR1 is GTSNPN and CDR2 SVGIG (reference sequence). The V and J ends lost 1 base and 5 bases, in that order; junction bases with no gene match: 0. CDR3 region: CAWSGDRDQPQHF. The CDR3, as DNA: TGTGCCTGGAGTGGGGACAGGGATCAGCCCCAGCATTTT.

This chain links TRBV29-1 with TRBJ1-1; TRBD1 agrees at 7 bases. With V trimmed by 7 bases and J by 6 bases, 5 bases remained unmatched. This CDR3 spans 11 amino acids. Per germline, CDR1 SQVTM and CDR2 ANQGSEA. This CDR3 is CSGDRVAEAFF. The DNA for the CDR3 is TGCAGCGGTGACAGGGTTGCTGAAGCTTTCTTT.

Concerning this clone: This same CDR3 is encoded by further DNA sequences in the sample. V usage is TRBV19 and J usage is TRBJ2-3; TRBD1 is a possible D gene (5 bases). V was clipped by 4 bases and J by 0 bases, with 5 bases between them. CDR3 length: 13 amino acids. Germline lookup yields CDR1 LNHDA and CDR2 SQIVND (reference sequence). The CDR3 DNA reads TGTGCCAGTAGTAGACAGAGCACAGATACGCAGTATTTT. Translated: CASSRQSTDTQYF.

V is TRBV5-1 and J is TRBJ2-1; unclear D gene. Trimming cost V 0 bases and J 8 bases, with 18 bases left between them. Germline V gene data show CDR1 as SGHRS and CDR2 as YFSETQ. This CDR3 region has 16 residues. CDR3 amino acids: CASSLATVLHVDEQFF. The CDR3 coding sequence is TGCGCCAGCAGCTTGGCAACGGTTCTGCATGTGGATGAGCAGTTCTTC.

The chain is built from TRBV7-3 and TRBJ2-7; TRBD2 matches 7 bases. V was pared by 5 bases and J by 0 bases, with 16 bases of the junction left unmatched. The CDR3 is 18 amino acids. Germline CDR1 and CDR2: SGHTA and FQGTGA. CDR3 amino acids: CASSPRPSGTQISYEQYF. CDR3 bases: TGTGCCAGCAGCCCAAGACCCAGCGGGACCCAAATCTCCTACGAGCAGTACTTC.

This clone turned up a few times. J is TRBJ2-7 and V is TRBV19, with TRBD1 matching 10 bases. V was clipped by 6 bases and J by 3 bases; unmatched bases: 11. The CDR3 loop spans 16 amino acids. Germline CDR1 is LNHDA and CDR2 is SQIVND (reference sequence). CDR3 sequence: CASRPTRTGGGYEQYF. The CDR3 nucleotides read TGTGCCAGTAGGCCGACTCGGACAGGGGGAGGCTACGAGCAGTACTTC. The variable domain in full, with the rest retrieved from reference TRBV19 and TRBJ2-7, is DGGITQSPKYLFRKEGQNVTLSCEQNLNHDAMYWYRQDPGQGLRLIYYSQIVNDFQKGDIAEGYSVSREKKESFPLTVTSAQKNPTAFYLCASRPTRTGGGYEQYFGPGTRLTVT.